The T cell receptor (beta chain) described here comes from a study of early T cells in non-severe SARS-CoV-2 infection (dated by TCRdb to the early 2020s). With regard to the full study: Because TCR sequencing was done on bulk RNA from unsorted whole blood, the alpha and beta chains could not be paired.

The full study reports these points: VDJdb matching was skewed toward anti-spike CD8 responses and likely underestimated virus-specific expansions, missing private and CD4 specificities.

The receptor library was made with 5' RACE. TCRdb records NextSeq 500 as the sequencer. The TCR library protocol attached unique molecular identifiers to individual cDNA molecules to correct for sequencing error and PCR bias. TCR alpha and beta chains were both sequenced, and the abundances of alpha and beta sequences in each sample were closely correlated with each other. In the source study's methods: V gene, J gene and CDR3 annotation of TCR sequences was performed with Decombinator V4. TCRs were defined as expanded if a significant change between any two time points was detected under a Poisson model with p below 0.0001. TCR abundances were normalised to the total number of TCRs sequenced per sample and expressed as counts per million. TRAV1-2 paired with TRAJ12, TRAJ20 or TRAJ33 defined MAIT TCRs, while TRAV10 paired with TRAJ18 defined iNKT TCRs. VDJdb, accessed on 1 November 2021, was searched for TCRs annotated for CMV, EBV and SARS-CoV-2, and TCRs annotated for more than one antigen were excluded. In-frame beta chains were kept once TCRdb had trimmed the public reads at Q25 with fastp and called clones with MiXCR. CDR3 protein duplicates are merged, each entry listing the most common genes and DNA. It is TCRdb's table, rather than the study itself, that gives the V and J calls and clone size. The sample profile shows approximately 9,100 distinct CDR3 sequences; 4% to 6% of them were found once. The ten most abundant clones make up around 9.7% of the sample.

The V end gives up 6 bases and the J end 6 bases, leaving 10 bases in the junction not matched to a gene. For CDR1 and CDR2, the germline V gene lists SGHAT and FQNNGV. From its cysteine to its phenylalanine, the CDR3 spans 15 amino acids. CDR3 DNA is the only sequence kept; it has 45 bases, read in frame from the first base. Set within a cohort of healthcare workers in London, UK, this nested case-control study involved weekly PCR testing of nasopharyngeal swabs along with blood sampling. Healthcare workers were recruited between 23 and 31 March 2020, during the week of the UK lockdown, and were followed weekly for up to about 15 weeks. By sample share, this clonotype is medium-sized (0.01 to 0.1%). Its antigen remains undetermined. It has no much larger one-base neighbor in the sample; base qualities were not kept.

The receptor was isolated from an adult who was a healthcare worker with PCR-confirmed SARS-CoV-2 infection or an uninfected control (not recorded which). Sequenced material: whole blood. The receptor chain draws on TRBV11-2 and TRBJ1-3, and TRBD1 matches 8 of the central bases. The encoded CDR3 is CASSSPRGRENTIYF. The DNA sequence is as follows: TGTGCCAGCAGTTCACCCAGGGGGCGCGAAAACACCATATATTTT.